One and the same sample provided the 17 T cell receptor beta chains below, sequenced in a study of cytomegalovirus exposure and HLA in healthy donors. The study ran its PCR with 60 Vbeta and 13 Jbeta primers. Sequencing was performed with immunoSEQ multiplex PCR; in TCRdb, only in-frame clones are kept and a portion is missing. The sample yields 100,000 to 150,000 clones, 15% to 20% seen once. The sample consisted of PBMCs. The receptors here all came from a female donor in good health and CMV-seropositive.

Only a few counts were recorded for this clone. This chain links TRBV7-7 with TRBJ2-1, with D possibly matching TRBD2 (5 bases). V was clipped by 1 base and J by 13 bases, with 14 bases between them. The V gene's germline CDR1 is SSHAT and CDR2 FNYEAQ (reference sequence). The CDR3 has 13 residues. The CDR3 region has the DNA TGTGCCAGCAGCTTAGAAGCAGGAACGGGACAGTTCTTC. Translation gives CASSLEAGTGQFF.

The rearrangement uses TRBV5-4 and TRBJ2-3; 10 bases fit TRBD2. Germline CDR1 reads SGHNT; CDR2 reads YYREEE (reference sequence). This CDR3 is built from 12 residues. The CDR3 loop is CISGGPSDTQYF. CDR3 nucleotide sequence: TGTATTAGCGGGGGGCCGTCTGATACGCAGTATTTT.

There are a few counts of this clone. This chain connects TRBV5-1 to TRBJ2-5; D possibly corresponds to TRBD2 (6 bases). Germline values: CDR1 SGHRS, CDR2 YFSETQ. Deletions cut 0 bases from V and 4 bases from J, with 13 bases between. CDR3 length: 15 amino acids. CDR3 nucleotides: TGCGCCAGCAGCTTGGTATACGGGAGCGGAGAGACCCAGTACTTC. Residues: CASSLVYGSGETQYF.

This clone was counted between two and nine times. The chain recombines TRBV6-5 with TRBJ2-7; tentative D call: TRBD2 (6 bases). The V gene's germline CDR1 is MNHEY and CDR2 SVGAGI. The CDR3 runs to 14 residues. The germline V and J ends were trimmed by 3 bases and 1 base, with 10 bases remaining between them. CDR3 loop: CASSYELASYEQYF. CDR3 coding DNA: TGTGCCAGCAGTTATGAGCTAGCGTCCTACGAGCAGTACTTC.

V usage is TRBV25-1 and J usage is TRBJ2-7; TRBD1 matches 8 bases. The trim removed 0 bases at V and 0 bases at J, leaving 4 bases unmatched. Per germline, CDR1 MGHDK and CDR2 SYGVNS. This CDR3 spans 16 amino acids. The CDR3 sequence is CASSEYRQGSSYEQYF. The DNA of the CDR3 is TGTGCCAGCAGTGAATATCGACAGGGGTCCTCCTACGAGCAGTACTTC.

The chain is built from TRBV6-5 and TRBJ2-7; a possible D gene is TRBD2 (6 bases). Germline CDR1 reads MNHEY; CDR2 reads SVGAGI. V was cut by 2 bases and J by 3 bases, with 8 bases left in between. The CDR3 totals 13 residues. CDR3 loop: CASSYTTSYEQYF. CDR3 DNA sequence: TGTGCCAGCAGTTACACGACTAGCTACGAGCAGTACTTC.

This clone was seen only a few times. J is TRBJ2-1 and V is TRBV29-1, with a weak D call TRBD1 (6 bases). CDR3 size: 11 residues. V shed 5 bases and J shed 8 bases, with 10 bases lying between them. CDR1 is SQVTM and CDR2 is ANQGSEA in the germline V gene. The CDR3 region is CSVQTGDEQFF. For the CDR3, the DNA is TGCAGCGTTCAGACAGGTGATGAGCAGTTCTTC.

This clone was counted a few times. The chain has TRBV6-6 and TRBJ1-1; 11 nucleotides align to TRBD1. J lost 5 bases, V lost 6 bases, and 8 bases had no gene match. Germline CDR1 reads MNHNY; CDR2 reads SVGAGI (reference sequence). This CDR3 is built from 15 residues. DNA for the CDR3: TGTGCCAGCAGACAAACCGGGACAGGGGGAACTGAAGCTTTCTTT. Protein sequence: CASRQTGTGGTEAFF.

This clone came up a few times. This chain joins TRBV6-5 and TRBJ2-7; TRBD1 matches at 8 bases. The junction had 11 bases not matched to a gene; V was cut back by 6 bases and J by 4 bases. There are 15 residues in the CDR3. Looked up from germline, CDR1 is MNHEY and CDR2 is SVGAGI. The CDR3 coding sequence is TGTGCCAGCAGGCCAACAGGGGGTAAGGCGTACGAGCAGTACTTC. Translation: CASRPTGGKAYEQYF.

This clone appeared a few times. The genes are TRBV6-6 and TRBJ2-7; D may be TRBD1 (6 bases). CDR3 length: 13 residues. Germline V gene lookup returns CDR1 MNHNY and CDR2 SVGAGI (reference sequence). V gave up 5 bases and J gave up 2 bases, with 10 bases separating them. CDR3: CASSHRTAYEQYF. As DNA, the CDR3 is TGTGCCAGCAGTCACAGGACAGCCTACGAGCAGTACTTC.

This chain links TRBV19 with TRBJ2-3, with D tentatively TRBD2 (5 bases). V lost 0 bases and J 2 bases, leaving 9 bases between the germline ends. From germline, CDR1 is LNHDA and CDR2 SQIVND (reference sequence). The CDR3 has 15 amino acids. CDR3 in amino acids: CASSIDRGSTDTQYF. DNA for the CDR3: TGTGCCAGTAGTATAGATCGAGGGTCCACAGATACGCAGTATTTT.

The genes are TRBV30 and TRBJ1-2; weak D call: TRBD1 (6 bases). Trimming stripped 4 bases from V and 4 bases from J, with 25 bases between. CDR1 is GTSNPN and CDR2 is SVGIG in the germline V gene (reference sequence). The CDR3 consists of 17 residues. The CDR3 reads CAWNLWVAGARIYGYTF. Written as DNA, the CDR3 is TGTGCCTGGAACCTCTGGGTCGCAGGGGCGCGAATCTATGGCTACACCTTC.

V usage is TRBV5-6 and J usage is TRBJ1-1; 8 bases match TRBD1. CDR1 SGHDT and CDR2 YYEEEE come from the germline V gene. This CDR3 comprises 14 residues. J lost 10 bases, V lost 4 bases, and 12 bases had no gene match. The CDR3 spells CASSRPDRGYTAFF. The CDR3 nucleotides are TGTGCCAGCAGCCGACCCGACAGGGGATACACAGCTTTCTTT.

This clone came up a few times. J is TRBJ2-5 and V is TRBV6-4; possibly TRBD2 for D (6 bases). The CDR3 runs 19 residues. The V end lost 8 bases, the J end lost 7 bases, and 35 bases lay between the germline ends. Germline CDR1 is MRHNA and CDR2 is SNTAGT. CDR3 region: CASEWEAPESNLQGGTQYF. The CDR3 DNA is TGTGCCAGCGAATGGGAGGCCCCCGAATCGAACCTTCAGGGAGGGACCCAGTACTTC.

This clone was recorded a few times. The chain has TRBV5-4 and TRBJ1-2, with TRBD1 identical over 8 bases. Germline values: CDR1 SGHNT, CDR2 YYREEE (reference sequence). V dropped 4 bases and J dropped 8; count of bases not matched to a gene: 7. There are 13 residues in the CDR3. CDR3 DNA sequence: TGTGCCAGCAGCGTAGACCGGGACAGGGGCTACACCTTC. Its translation is CASSVDRDRGYTF.

This clone was counted a few times. This chain joins TRBV5-1 and TRBJ2-5; D might be TRBD2 (6 bases). Trimming cost V 0 bases and J 2 bases, with 14 bases left between them. Looked up from germline, CDR1 is SGHRS and CDR2 is YFSETQ. The CDR3 has 16 amino acids. The CDR3 loop reads CASSLGGGRTQETQYF. The CDR3 coding sequence is TGCGCCAGCAGCTTGGGGGGAGGACGGACGCAAGAGACCCAGTACTTC.

The genes are TRBV6-5 and TRBJ2-7; 7 positions agree with TRBD2. The germline CDR1 and CDR2 sequences are MNHEY and SVGAGI. With V trimmed by 6 bases and J by 3 bases, 8 bases remained unmatched. This CDR3 region has 14 residues. CDR3 residues: CASRTSPPFYEQYF. Written as DNA, the CDR3 is TGTGCCAGCAGGACTAGCCCGCCCTTCTACGAGCAGTACTTC.